These 4 T cell receptor beta chains came from one sample sequenced in a study of blood T cell repertoires in COVID-19. Sequencing was performed with immunoSEQ multiplex PCR; in TCRdb, only in-frame clones are kept and a portion is missing. The sample includes under 300,000 clones, roughly 88% of them seen just once. The sample taken for sequencing was PBMCs or T cells enriched from blood (not recorded which). These receptors were obtained from a woman aged 25 to 45 who had recovered from COVID-19.

The V gene is TRBV11-2, the J gene TRBJ2-7; 8 bases agree with TRBD1. Trimming removed 8 bases from V and 3 bases from J; junction bases left unmatched: 12. The CDR3 covers 15 residues. Germline values: CDR1 SGHAT, CDR2 FQNNGV. CDR3 nucleotide sequence: TGTGCCAGCGTCTCCGCCGGCAGGGGGCTCTACGAGCAGTACTTC. Translation: CASVSAGRGLYEQYF.

This clone has only one observation. The J gene is TRBJ2-3, the V gene TRBV6-4, with 9 bases fitting TRBD1. CDR1 is MRHNA and CDR2 is SNTAGT in the germline V gene. This CDR3 has 14 residues. The V and J ends lost 5 bases and 3 bases, in that order; junction bases with no gene match: 3. The CDR3 region is CASSRQGGTDTQYF. The CDR3 bases are TGTGCCAGCAGTCGACAGGGGGGGACAGATACGCAGTATTTT.

This rearrangement joins TRBV7-8 to TRBJ2-5, with a tentative D call TRBD2 (5 bases). Germline values: CDR1 SGHVS, CDR2 FQNEAQ. Trimming removed 6 bases at V and 5 bases at J, with 22 bases between. This CDR3 has 16 residues. The CDR3: CASSLGLGEGAETQYF. As DNA, the CDR3 is TGTGCCAGCAGTCTAGGCTTAGGTGAGGGTGCCGAGACCCAGTACTTC.

The chain combines TRBV3-1 (or the pseudogene TRBV3-2) with TRBJ1-4; no firm D call. V gave up 3 bases and J gave up 8 bases, with 7 bases separating them. This CDR3 has 12 residues. Looked up from germline, CDR1 is LGHDT and CDR2 is YNNKEL (reference sequence). The CDR3 region is CASSQRREKLFF. The CDR3 nucleotides are TGTGCCAGCAGCCAGAGGAGGGAAAAACTGTTTTTT.